Sequencing of this T cell receptor (beta chain) was carried out in a study of blood T cell repertoires in COVID-19. Study-wide context: T cells, B-cell-depleted T cells, or PBMCs provided the cDNA or gDNA that served as material.

Enrollees, about 18 to 89 years old, lived in roughly 24 US areas. Profiled with immunoSEQ multiplex PCR; TCRdb holds only in-frame clones, not every one. The data hold roughly 190,000 clones, with less than 85% observed a single time. V shed 6 bases, J shed 5 bases, and the junction held 9 bases outside the gene matches. Germline V CDR1 and CDR2: SQVTM, ANQGSEA. The CDR3 has 14 residues. The V and J genes are TRBV29-1 and TRBJ2-7; 11 positions match TRBD1. This receptor was taken from a woman in her twenties or thirties who had recovered from COVID-19. Source material: PBMCs or T cells enriched from blood (not recorded which). The CDR3 is CSVGGGQGGDEQYF. The DNA of the CDR3 is TGCAGCGTCGGAGGGGGACAGGGGGGCGACGAGCAGTACTTC.